This is a list of T cell receptor beta chains from one sample in a study of blood T cells in healthy people across ages. One entry per CDR3 protein results from TCRdb running MiXCR on the 5' RACE reads. The sample has roughly 1.5 million distinct CDR3 sequences, approximately 39% seen once. The sequencing input was blood. These receptors were collected from a woman under 30 in good health. The CDR3 runs from the conserved cysteine through the conserved F or W. D genes are given only for firm matches. Clone size is given for some rows only: seen once, a few or many times, or a class if the clone is expanded.

size	V	J	D	DNA	CDR3
NA	TRBV5-1	TRBJ2-2	NA	TGCGCCAGCAGCTTGGAGGGCACCGGGGAGCTGTTTTTT	CASSLEGTGELFF
NA	TRBV27	TRBJ2-5	NA	TGTGCCAGCAGTTTCGACGAAAAAGGGGAGACCCAGTACTTC	CASSFDEKGETQYF
NA	TRBV5-5	TRBJ1-1	TRBD1	TGTGCCAGCAGCTCGGCAGGGGGCAACACTGAAGCTTTCTTT	CASSSAGGNTEAFF
NA	TRBV7-2	TRBJ2-3	NA	TGTGCCAGCAGCTTGCAGGAAACAGATACGCAGTATTTT	CASSLQETDTQYF
NA	TRBV29-1	TRBJ2-1	NA	TGCAGCGTTGCCCCCCAGGCCAATGAGCAGTTCTTC	CSVAPQANEQFF
few	TRBV12-5	TRBJ2-4	NA	TGTGCTAGTGGCCACGCCTCAGGGGGGCTCATTCAGTACTTC	CASGHASGGLIQYF
NA	TRBV24-1	TRBJ2-3	NA	TGTGCCACCGGACCCGGAGATACGCAGTATTTT	CATGPGDTQYF
NA	TRBV10-3	TRBJ1-5	NA	TGTGCCATCAGTGACAGTCAGGGCAATCAGCCCCAGCATTTT	CAISDSQGNQPQHF
NA	TRBV4-2	TRBJ2-4	NA	TGTGCCAGCAGCCTAGGGCGGCGGGAAGAATGGGAGGCCAAAAACATTAAGTACTTC	CASSLGRREEWEAKNIKYF
NA	TRBV11-3	TRBJ2-7	TRBD1	TGTGCCAGCAGCTTAGATGGGACAGGGTCCTACAATGAGCAGTACTTC	CASSLDGTGSYNEQYF
NA	TRBV12-3/TRBV12-4	TRBJ2-1	TRBD1	TGTGCCAGCAAATCCCCGACAGGGGCGGTTGGGGAACAGTTCTTC	CASKSPTGAVGEQFF
many	TRBV5-1	TRBJ2-1	NA	TGCGCCAGCAGCTTGGTTGGTAGCGGCTCCTACAATGAGCAGTTCTTC	CASSLVGSGSYNEQFF
few	TRBV7-8	TRBJ1-2	TRBD1	TGTGCCAGCAGCAGGGGGACAGGGATGAACTATGGCTACACCTTC	CASSRGTGMNYGYTF
many	TRBV4-2	TRBJ2-1	TRBD2	TGTGCCAGCAGCCAAGTGGGGACTAGCGGGAGGGCCAATGAGCAGTTCTTC	CASSQVGTSGRANEQFF
NA	TRBV12-5	TRBJ1-1	NA	TGTGCTAGTGGTTTGGGACGGGGGAAGGCTGAAGCTTTCTTT	CASGLGRGKAEAFF
once	TRBV5-1	TRBJ1-2	TRBD1	TGCGCCAGCAGCGGCGGGACAGGGGGTTTCCATGGCTACACCTTC	CASSGGTGGFHGYTF
few	TRBV24-1	TRBJ2-3	NA	TGTGCCACCAGTGAATCAAGGGGGGCAGATACGCAGTATTTT	CATSESRGADTQYF
NA	TRBV6-5	TRBJ1-2	NA	TGTGCCAGCAGTTACGTCGGGAGTCAAGACTATGGCTACACCTTC	CASSYVGSQDYGYTF
NA	TRBV10-3	TRBJ1-1	NA	TGTGCCATCAGTGGTGAAGGGGGGACTGAAGCTTTCTTT	CAISGEGGTEAFF
NA	TRBV30	TRBJ2-5	NA	TGTGCCTGGAGTCTGGGCAATGAGCAGTACTTC	CAWSLGNEQYF
NA	TRBV27	TRBJ2-7	NA	TGTGCCAGCAGTTCGGGACACATGCGGGAGCAGTACTTC	CASSSGHMREQYF
NA	TRBV20-1	TRBJ2-7	TRBD2	TGCAGTGCCGACCTAGCGGGGGCCTACGAGCAGTACTTC	CSADLAGAYEQYF
NA	TRBV20-1	TRBJ1-5	NA	TGCAGTGCTAGGCGAGGGATCCCACAGTCTTATAGCAATCAGCCCCAGCATTTT	CSARRGIPQSYSNQPQHF
few	TRBV10-3	TRBJ1-1	TRBD1	TGTGCCATCAGTCGGGACAGGGATATGAACACTGAAGCTTTCTTT	CAISRDRDMNTEAFF
NA	TRBV20-1	TRBJ2-7	TRBD2	TGCAGTGCTAGTAGCGGGAGGAGTTACGAGCAGTACTTC	CSASSGRSYEQYF
once	TRBV7-2	TRBJ2-3	NA	TGTGCCAGCAGCTTTAGGTCGACCCCCCTAGGGACAGATACGCAGTATTTT	CASSFRSTPLGTDTQYF